Below are 30 T cell receptor beta chains sequenced from a single sample in a study of control samples from healthy donors and cancer patients. Sequenced by immunoSEQ multiplex PCR; TCRdb stores in-frame clones only, minus some. Among over 150,000 clones listed, approximately 94% were seen once. Sequenced material: blood. These receptors were obtained from a man in his forties in good health.

The CDR3 DNA is TGTGCCAGCAGTGAAGCCCACAGGGGTACCTATAATTCACCCCTCCACTTT. Its protein product is CASSEAHRGTYNSPLHF. The chain joins TRBV6-1 to TRBJ1-6, with TRBD1 matching over 7 bases. The CDR3 has 17 amino acids. V lost 0 bases to trimming and J lost 2 bases; unmatched junction nucleotides: 4. The germline gives CDR1 MNHNS, CDR2 SASEGT.

J is TRBJ2-5 and V is TRBV7-6, with 9 bases that match TRBD2. This CDR3 has 16 residues. The V gene's germline CDR1 is SGHVS and CDR2 FNYEAQ. V was pared by 5 bases and J by 4 bases, with 11 bases of the junction left unmatched. CDR3: CASSKSGGNGVETQYF. The CDR3 nucleotides are TGTGCCAGCAGCAAGAGCGGGGGGAACGGTGTAGAGACCCAGTACTTC.

This chain connects TRBV19 to TRBJ1-2; a possible D gene is TRBD1 (5 bases). Trimming shortened V by 7 bases and J by 10 bases, and 16 bases separated the two germline ends. The CDR3 covers 12 residues. CDR1 is LNHDA and CDR2 is SQIVND in the germline V gene (reference sequence). The DNA of the CDR3 is TGTGCCAGTAACCCCGGGACCTCGGACTACACCTTC. It yields the protein CASNPGTSDYTF. Combining the CDR3 with reference TRBV19 and TRBJ1-2 gives the whole variable domain DGGITQSPKYLFRKEGQNVTLSCEQNLNHDAMYWYRQDPGQGLRLIYYSQIVNDFQKGDIAEGYSVSREKKESFPLTVTSAQKNPTAFYLCASNPGTSDYTFGSGTRLTVV.

V gene TRBV10-1 combines with J gene TRBJ1-2; D unclear. The CDR3 totals 13 residues. The germline CDR1 and CDR2 sequences are WNHNN and SYGVQD (reference sequence). The ends were cut back, 0 bases at V and 5 bases at J, with 7 bases in the middle. CDR3 in amino acids: CASSESREYGYTF. In DNA form, the CDR3 reads TGCGCCAGCAGTGAGTCCCGGGAGTATGGCTACACCTTC.

This chain uses TRBV27 with TRBJ1-2, with a tentative D call TRBD1 (6 bases). The CDR3 contains 14 residues. Germline V gene sequence: CDR1 MNHEY, CDR2 SMNVEV (reference sequence). Trimming took off 5 bases at V and 4 bases at J, with 14 bases between the two ends. CDR3: CASSVTGSGYGYTF. CDR3 bases: TGTGCCAGCAGTGTGACAGGATCGGGCTATGGCTACACCTTC.

The V and J genes are TRBV4-1 and TRBJ1-2; 8 nucleotides match TRBD1. The length of the CDR3 is 16 residues. V lost 4 bases to trimming and J lost 8 bases; unmatched junction nucleotides: 15. Per the germline V gene, CDR1 is MGHRA and CDR2 is YSYEKL. The CDR3 nucleotides are TGCGCCAGCAGCCCCGGGACAGGCCTTCTGGTGCTGGGCTACACCTTC. This translates into CASSPGTGLLVLGYTF.

The chain links TRBV27 to TRBJ1-1, with 8 bases aligning to TRBD1. This CDR3 spans 14 amino acids. The V gene's germline CDR1 is MNHEY and CDR2 SMNVEV (reference sequence). The ends lost 7 bases at V and 1 base at J; junction bases unmatched: 5. CDR3 loop: CASNDRGRNTEAFF. The CDR3 DNA reads as TGTGCCAGCAACGACAGGGGAAGGAACACTGAAGCTTTCTTT.

J is TRBJ2-3 and V is TRBV30; 11 positions match TRBD2. Germline trimming cut 3 bases from V and 1 base from J; bases unmatched to any gene: 3. The germline CDR1 and CDR2 sequences are GTSNPN and SVGIG (reference sequence). The CDR3 covers 15 residues. CDR3 residues: CAWRPSGGRTDTQYF. CDR3 DNA: TGTGCCTGGAGGCCTAGCGGGGGGCGCACAGATACGCAGTATTTT.

The J gene is TRBJ1-5, the V gene TRBV21-1; TRBD1 is taken as the D call from the table, unchecked against the DNA. TRBV21-1 corresponds to a pseudogene. The CDR3 runs 17 residues. The CDR3 sequence is CASSKGQGSYSNQPQHF. The DNA of the CDR3 is TGTGCCAGCAGCAAAGGGCAGGGCTCTTATAGCAATCAGCCCCAGCATTTT.

The V call is TRBV6-5, the J call TRBJ1-5; perhaps TRBD1 as D (5 bases). Germline-derived CDR1 and CDR2 are MNHEY and SVGAGI. The CDR3 is 13 residues long. Deletions cut 5 bases from V and 3 bases from J, with 8 bases between. The CDR3: CASSTGVNQPQHF. The CDR3 region has the DNA TGTGCCAGCAGTACAGGAGTCAATCAGCCCCAGCATTTT.

The chain employs TRBV28 and TRBJ1-6; a weak D match, TRBD1 (6 bases). Trimming shortened V by 3 bases and J by 1 base, and 7 bases separated the two germline ends. The CDR3 has 15 amino acids. Germline-derived CDR1 and CDR2 are MDHEN and SYDVKM. This chain's CDR3 is CASSFRGSYNSPLHF. The CDR3 nucleotides are TGTGCCAGCAGTTTTAGGGGGTCCTATAATTCACCCCTCCACTTT.

V usage is TRBV6-5 and J usage is TRBJ1-5; TRBD1 aligns across 10 bases. Germline V gene lookup returns CDR1 MNHEY and CDR2 SVGAGI. V gave up 7 bases and J gave up 6 bases; unmatched junction bases: 9. The CDR3 length is 15 residues. This CDR3 is CASTNPGQGSQPQHF. For the CDR3, the DNA is TGTGCCAGCACAAATCCGGGACAGGGGAGTCAGCCCCAGCATTTT.

This chain uses TRBV4-2 with TRBJ1-2, with a weak D call TRBD1 (6 bases). The V gene lost 0 bases and the J gene lost 7 bases, with 15 bases spanning the gap. This CDR3 is built from 15 residues. CDR1 LGHNA and CDR2 YNFKEQ come from the germline V gene. The CDR3 spells CASSQEQGLHAGYTF. The CDR3 DNA is TGTGCCAGCAGCCAAGAACAGGGACTACACGCTGGCTACACCTTC.

The chain combines TRBV4-1 with TRBJ1-2, with a weak D call TRBD1 (5 bases). Germline loops: CDR1 MGHRA, CDR2 YSYEKL. Trimming cost V 3 bases and J 6 bases, with 14 bases left between them. CDR3 length equals 14 residues. CDR3 coding DNA: TGCGCCAGCAGCCACCCCCCCGGGGGTCATGGCTACACCTTC. Its translation is CASSHPPGGHGYTF.

The CDR3 here is CASSQPGQAVYGYTF. The DNA for the CDR3 is TGTGCCAGCAGCCAACCGGGACAGGCCGTCTATGGCTACACCTTC. The chain carries TRBV4-2 and TRBJ1-2; TRBD1 matches at 8 bases. V shed 2 bases, J shed 4 bases, and the junction held 6 bases outside the gene matches. Germline V CDR1 and CDR2: LGHNA, YNFKEQ. CDR3 size: 15 residues.

The CDR3 region has the DNA TGTGCCAGCAGTGAAGCTTCACCCCTCCACTTT. This gives the protein CASSEASPLHF. This sequence joins TRBV2 and TRBJ1-6, with D unclear. The CDR3 consists of 11 residues. Trimming took 0 bases from V and 9 from J, leaving 0 bases between them. Germline V gives CDR1 SNHLY, CDR2 FYNNEI.

The J gene is TRBJ1-2, the V gene TRBV5-1; TRBD1 is a possible D gene (5 bases). This CDR3 has 14 amino acids. The ends were cut back, 4 bases at V and 6 bases at J, with 16 bases in the middle. The germline gives CDR1 SGHRS, CDR2 YFSETQ. The CDR3 region is CASSADRGLDGYTF. The CDR3 DNA follows: TGCGCCAGCAGCGCGGATAGGGGTCTTGATGGCTACACCTTC.

CDR3 loop: CASSYGQAGTQHF. The CDR3 nucleotides read TGTGCCAGCAGTTACGGTCAGGCCGGCACCCAGCATTTT. The chain couples TRBV6-5 to TRBJ1-5; unclear D gene. With 2 bases removed from V and 11 bases from J, the gap between germline ends came to 13 bases. CDR3 length: 13 amino acids. Looked up from germline, CDR1 is MNHEY and CDR2 is SVGAGI.

This clone was observed once. V usage is TRBV4-1 and J usage is TRBJ1-2; D is perhaps TRBD1 (5 bases). V dropped 4 bases and J dropped 4 bases, with 22 bases sitting between them. CDR1 and CDR2 from the germline V gene are MGHRA and YSYEKL. The CDR3 contains 17 residues. The CDR3 loop is CASSPKGFRAEGYGYTF. CDR3 in DNA: TGCGCCAGCAGCCCAAAGGGATTCAGGGCAGAGGGCTATGGCTACACCTTC.

The chain has TRBV4-1 and TRBJ1-2; 10 bases align to TRBD1. The trim removed 0 bases at V and 0 bases at J, leaving 4 bases unmatched. From germline, CDR1 is MGHRA and CDR2 YSYEKL. This CDR3 comprises 17 residues. DNA for the CDR3: TGCGCCAGCAGCCAAGATTGGGACAGGGGCCCTAACTATGGCTACACCTTC. It specifies CASSQDWDRGPNYGYTF.

The V call is TRBV10-3, the J call TRBJ1-5; 8 nucleotides align to TRBD1. Germline trimming cut 6 bases from V and 6 bases from J; bases unmatched to any gene: 16. The CDR3 spans 17 residues. Germline V gene data show CDR1 as ENHRY and CDR2 as SYGVKD. The CDR3 DNA follows: TGTGCCATCAGCCGAACCCGAGACAGGGGTGATGGTCAGCCCCAGCATTTT. Translation gives CAISRTRDRGDGQPQHF.

This clone was observed once. The rearrangement joins TRBV10-2 to TRBJ2-7; 10 nucleotides match TRBD2. Trimming at V came to 7 bases and at J to 0 bases, leaving 0 bases not matched to a gene. The CDR3 extends over 13 amino acids. Germline CDR1 is WSHSY and CDR2 is SAAADI. This chain's CDR3 is CASTSGGSYEQYF. Written as DNA, the CDR3 is TGCGCCAGCACTAGCGGGGGCTCCTACGAGCAGTACTTC.

V is TRBV7-8 and J is TRBJ2-2; 7 nucleotides line up with TRBD1. This CDR3 is built from 15 residues. With V trimmed by 1 base and J by 4 bases, 3 bases remained unmatched. Germline CDR1 and CDR2: SGHVS and FQNEAQ. The CDR3 region is CASSLEGAITGELFF. The CDR3 nucleotides read TGTGCCAGCAGCTTAGAGGGGGCGATCACCGGGGAGCTGTTTTTT.

This clone appeared a few times. The J gene is TRBJ1-4, the V gene TRBV28; D remains ambiguous. The CDR3 covers 15 residues. CDR1 and CDR2 from the germline V gene are MDHEN and SYDVKM. Trimming pared 3 bases from V and 3 bases from J, leaving 11 bases between. CDR3 in amino acids: CASSFRTDSNEKLFF. CDR3 DNA sequence: TGTGCCAGCAGTTTTAGGACGGATTCTAATGAAAAACTGTTTTTT. Based on the CDR3 plus reference TRBV28 and TRBJ1-4, the full variable domain is DVKVTQSSRYLVKRTGEKVFLECVQDMDHENMFWYRQDPGLGLRLIYFSYDVKMKEKGDIPEGYSVSREKKERFSLILESASTNQTSMYLCASSFRTDSNEKLFFGSGTQLSVL.

In DNA form, the CDR3 reads TGTGCCAGCAGCCCCCGGGACACGGGAAACTATGGCTACACCTTC. As protein: CASSPRDTGNYGYTF. The chain couples TRBV5-4 to TRBJ1-2; D is perhaps TRBD1 (6 bases). V was cut by 4 bases and J by 2 bases, with 15 bases left in between. Germline V CDR1 and CDR2: SGHNT, YYREEE (reference sequence). CDR3 size: 15 residues.

The V gene is TRBV14, the J gene TRBJ1-6; no clear D gene. The CDR3 runs 14 residues. CDR1 is SGHDN, CDR2 FVKESK, per germline. V was trimmed by 8 bases and J by 3 bases, leaving 11 bases between them. The chain's CDR3 is CASQMALYNSPLHF. In nucleotides, the CDR3 is TGTGCCAGCCAGATGGCACTCTATAATTCACCCCTCCACTTT.

The chain employs TRBV4-2 and TRBJ1-1, with D hard to call. Germline CDR1 and CDR2: LGHNA and YNFKEQ. Between the trimmed V and J ends, which lost 4 bases and 0 bases, there was a span of 9 bases. The CDR3 is made up of 14 amino acids. CDR3 nucleotide sequence: TGTGCCAGCAGCCGCGTTCCCATGAACACTGAAGCTTTCTTT. It yields the protein CASSRVPMNTEAFF.

The genes are TRBV30 and TRBJ2-3; 7 nucleotides match TRBD1. In germline, CDR1 is GTSNPN, CDR2 SVGIG (reference sequence). V trimming: 5 bases; J trimming: 3 bases; junction bases outside the gene matches: 8. The CDR3 length is 14 residues. The DNA of the CDR3 is TGTGCCTGGCGACAGGGAGATCGGACAGATACGCAGTATTTT. Protein: CAWRQGDRTDTQYF.

This chain joins TRBV5-6 and TRBJ1-4; maybe TRBD1 (5 bases). Looked up from germline, CDR1 is SGHDT and CDR2 is YYEEEE. There are 14 residues in the CDR3. V was shortened by 2 bases and J by 17 bases, with 22 bases between the two germline ends. CDR3 residues: CASSLGATGDAQFF. The CDR3 bases are TGTGCCAGCAGCTTAGGGGCCACGGGGGACGCCCAATTTTTT.

The chain couples TRBV12-3 or TRBV12-4 to TRBJ1-5, with 11 nucleotides matching TRBD1. Losses at the gene ends were 5 bases for V and 7 bases for J; bases not matched to a gene: 1. This CDR3 comprises 13 residues. CDR3 nucleotides: TGTGCCAGCAGTGGGACAGGGGGACAGCCCCAGCATTTT. Residues: CASSGTGGQPQHF.